This T cell receptor (beta chain) was identified in a study of shared clonotypes between healthy human individuals. Whole-study results and caveats: Some clonotypes were shared by all four sorted-subset donors, while others were not shared. The non-shared ones had lower generation probabilities than the shared ones. Naive subsets, compared against memory subsets, generally had larger estimated richness values.

CD45RO negativity and positive selection for CCR7 defined naive CD8 cells, a population that excluded terminally differentiated effector memory CD45RA+ cells. Concerning this clone itself: What it recognizes is unknown.

Genomic DNA (from each subset) was split evenly across several immunoSEQ plates. Method: immunoSEQ multiplex PCR; TCRdb's copy keeps in-frame clones and lacks some. Of approximately 600,000 clones listed, roughly 95% were seen once; the top ten hold around 0.12%. Germline CDR1 and CDR2: SGHNT and YYREEE (reference sequence). The CDR3 sequence is 13 residues long. The germline V and J ends were trimmed by 7 bases and 3 bases, with 13 bases remaining between them. The rearrangement uses TRBV5-4 and TRBJ2-5, with a tentative D call TRBD2 (6 bases). The TCR originated in a woman aged 25 to 39 in good health. Specimen: naive CD8+ T cells sorted from blood. CDR3 DNA: TGTGCCAGCCGGCTCGGGGAGGAAGAGACCCAGTACTTC. Its protein product is CASRLGEEETQYF.